This record covers a single TCR beta chain. Its antigen remains unknown. V lost 7 bases and J lost 3, with 12 bases in between. CDR1 and CDR2 (germline): MNHEY, SMNVEV (reference sequence). There are 13 residues in the CDR3. Version v3.0 of the immunoSEQ assay was performed at survey level. This table comes from immunoSEQ multiplex PCR, and its TCRdb copy is limited to in-frame clones, with some not included. The table includes some 31,000 clones, 78% detected once. The data derive from a study of long-term antiretroviral therapy in people with HIV. The wider study: The earliest samples came about a decade before the 2015 immediate-ART recommendation.

Notes on the study in general: Subsequent to ART, diversity was augmented yet persisted below that of transplant donor controls. Against controls, HIV repertoires showed narrower ranges of CDR3 length.

The V and J genes are TRBV27 and TRBJ1-2; possibly TRBD1 for D (5 bases). The source material was unsorted PBMCs, sampled 3.1 years after starting antiretroviral therapy. This receptor was obtained from a woman in her forties or fifties with HIV. CDR3 nucleotide sequence: TGTGCCAGCAAGTTCAGAGGGGACTATGGCTACACCTTC. Encoded protein: CASKFRGDYGYTF.